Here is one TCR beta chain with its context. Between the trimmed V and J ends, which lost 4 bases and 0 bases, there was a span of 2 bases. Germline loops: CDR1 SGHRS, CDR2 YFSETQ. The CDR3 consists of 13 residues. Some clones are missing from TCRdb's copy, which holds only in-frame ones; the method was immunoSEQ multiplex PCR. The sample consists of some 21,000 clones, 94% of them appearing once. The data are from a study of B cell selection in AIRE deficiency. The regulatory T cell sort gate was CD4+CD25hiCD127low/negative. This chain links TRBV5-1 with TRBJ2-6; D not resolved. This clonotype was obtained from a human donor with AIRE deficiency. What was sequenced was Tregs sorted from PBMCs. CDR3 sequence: CASSISGANVLTF. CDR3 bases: TGCGCCAGCAGCATCTCTGGGGCCAACGTCCTGACTTTC. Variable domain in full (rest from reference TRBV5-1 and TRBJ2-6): KAGVTQTPRYLIKTRGQQVTLSCSPISGHRSVSWYQQTPGQGLQFLFEYFSETQRNKGNFPGRFSGRQFSNSRSEMNVSTLELGDSALYLCASSISGANVLTFGAGSRLTVL.